By its share, the clone carrying this T cell receptor beta chain is medium-sized (0.01 to 0.1%). Its antigen remains unidentified. This record comes from a study of neurological immune-mediated disorders. Study-wide results and limits: Multiple sclerosis, the disease with the least TCR clonal expansion, fell below healthy controls, whereas HTLV-1-associated myelopathy showed the most.

5'RACE generated cDNA with 10-nucleotide random UMIs. One entry per CDR3 protein, called by TCRdb with MiXCR from the 5' RACE reads. This sample has tens of thousands of distinct CDR3 sequences, with around 13% found just once. Germline CDR1 reads DFQATT; CDR2 reads SNEGSKA (reference sequence). This CDR3 spans 12 amino acids. With 4 bases removed from V and 7 bases from J, the gap between germline ends came to 13 bases. Time point meaning: technical triplicate 1. The sorted libraries started from around 1 million CD4+ or CD8+ T cells. The sample comprised CD4+ T cells from blood. The clonotype comes from a female donor with HTLV-1-associated myelopathy (HAM/TSP). The J gene is TRBJ1-2, the V gene TRBV20-1, with a tentative D call TRBD1 (5 bases). The CDR3 bases are TGCAGTGCTATATTAACAGGCCCTGGCTACACCTTC. Translating gives CSAILTGPGYTF.